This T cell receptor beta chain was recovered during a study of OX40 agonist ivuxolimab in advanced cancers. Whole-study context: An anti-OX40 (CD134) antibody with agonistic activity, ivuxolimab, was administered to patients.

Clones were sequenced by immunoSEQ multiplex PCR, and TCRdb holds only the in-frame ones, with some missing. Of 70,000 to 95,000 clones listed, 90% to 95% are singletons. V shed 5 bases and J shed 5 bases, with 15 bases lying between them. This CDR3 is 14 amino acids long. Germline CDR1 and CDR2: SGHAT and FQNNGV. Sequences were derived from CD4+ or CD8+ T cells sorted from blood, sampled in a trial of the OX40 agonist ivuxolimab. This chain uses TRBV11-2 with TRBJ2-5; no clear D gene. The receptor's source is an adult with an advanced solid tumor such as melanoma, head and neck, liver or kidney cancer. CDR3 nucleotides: TGTGCCAGCAGCAACGGCCCTGGTGTGGAGACCCAGTACTTC. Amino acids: CASSNGPGVETQYF.